The present T cell receptor (beta chain) was sequenced within a study of vaccination and CD4 T cells after COVID-19. For the study at large: Two doses of either BNT162b2 or mRNA-1273 vaccine were given to participants.

Treatment noted: roughly ten-day PBMC culture with coronavirus spike peptide pools or control peptides (ViraFEST assay). The CDR3 spans 15 residues. V gave up 5 bases and J gave up 2 bases, with 15 bases separating them. CDR1 and CDR2 from the germline V gene are MNHEY and SMNVEV (reference sequence). Cultured CD4+ T-cell DNA underwent Oncomine TCR Beta short-read sequencing. TCRdb called the PCR reads again in MiXCR, with one record for every CDR3 protein. Of thousands of distinct CDR3 sequences in the sample, 68% are singletons; the top ten hold roughly half. A note on this clonotype: Antigen unknown.

This chain uses TRBV27 with TRBJ1-2; maybe TRBD1 (5 bases). The sample was CD4+ T cells from blood, cultured in vitro. This TCR was recovered from a human donor who had recovered from COVID-19. CDR3 region: CASSARGGSNYGYTF. The CDR3 DNA is TGTGCCAGCAGTGCAAGGGGAGGGTCGAACTATGGCTACACCTTC.